Sequencing of this TCR beta chain was carried out in a study of T cell changes during pregnancy in multiple sclerosis (dated 2019 in TCRdb). Regarding the research as a whole: In women with multiple sclerosis, the researchers looked at how the T cell repertoire shifted as pregnancy progressed.

Libraries were prepared through the immunoSEQ multiplex PCR assay. TCRdb's version of the immuneACCESS table is confined to in-frame rearrangements and falls short of the full clone set. An unresolved V gene accounts for under half of the shortfall where checked; the remainder is of unknown origin. The table for this sample lists some 37,000 clones; more than 75% of them were counted only once. The ten most abundant clones make up about 0.5% of the sample. From a lookup of the germline V gene, CDR1 and CDR2 are MNHNS and SASEGT. Measured from the cysteine to the phenylalanine, the CDR3 is 14 residues long. The DNA shown is the 42-base CDR3, in frame from base 1. V ends up 7 bases short and J 0 bases short, with an unmatched junction base count of 4. On this clone itself: Its specific antigen is unknown. Per-nucleotide qualities are absent, and no much larger clonotype sits a single base away.

This clonotype was obtained from a female donor with multiple sclerosis, enrolled in a pregnancy study. The sample consisted of CD4+ T cells from peripheral blood mononuclear cells, taken in the first trimester of pregnancy. The chain is assembled from TRBV6-1 and TRBJ2-7; 9 bases in the middle match TRBD2. Here the CDR3 is given as CASKETSGSYEQYF. The DNA sequence reads TGTGCCAGCAAGGAGACTAGCGGCTCCTACGAGCAGTACTTC.